This T cell receptor (beta chain) comes out of a study of blood T cell repertoires in COVID-19. TCRdb's copy holds only in-frame clones and misses some; the assay was immunoSEQ multiplex PCR. The sample holds roughly 58,000 clones; roughly two thirds are singletons and the top ten take over 50%. V lost 3 bases and J lost 0, with 11 bases in between. In germline, CDR1 is SGDLS, CDR2 YYNGEE. This CDR3 has 15 amino acids. Material for sequencing was PBMCs or T cells enriched from blood (not recorded which). The chain has TRBV9 and TRBJ2-3, with TRBD2 as a possible D gene (7 bases). The sequence was obtained from a woman aged 55-70 years who had been exposed to COVID-19. The CDR3 loop is CASSARGASTDTQYF. In DNA form, the CDR3 reads TGTGCCAGCAGCGCTCGGGGGGCTAGCACAGATACGCAGTATTTT.